Here is one TCR beta chain with its context. The authors' processing: Estimation of nucleated cell counts was performed using reference gene primer amplification. This table comes from immunoSEQ multiplex PCR, and its TCRdb copy is limited to in-frame clones, with some not included. That table gives V, J and clone size, and the DNA gave D and trimming. The table includes 400,000 or so clones, 80% to 90% detected once. This sample is drawn from a study of blood T cell repertoires in COVID-19. Overall study context: Both acute and convalescent COVID-19 samples were obtained from the United States, Italy and Spain.

Cohorts were determined from participant-reported clinical history. The CDR3 length is 13 residues. V was shortened by 5 bases and J by 3 bases, with 11 bases between the two germline ends. Per the germline V gene, CDR1 is SGHTA and CDR2 is FQGNSA. The gene calls are TRBV7-2 and TRBJ2-7, with D perhaps matching TRBD2 (5 bases). The sequence was collected from a man under 40 who had recovered from COVID-19. Source material: PBMCs or T cells enriched from blood (not recorded which). The CDR3 loop reads CASSGSRGYEQYF. In DNA form, the CDR3 reads TGTGCCAGCAGCGGCAGCCGGGGCTACGAGCAGTACTTC.